The source of this T cell receptor (beta chain) is a study of blood T cell repertoires in COVID-19. Study as a whole: Some COVID-19 samples were acute and others convalescent; all came from the United States, Italy and Spain. T cells, B-cell-depleted T cells, or PBMCs provided the cDNA or gDNA that served as material.

This table comes from immunoSEQ multiplex PCR, and its TCRdb copy is limited to in-frame clones, with some not included. Of roughly 350,000 clones in the sample, about nine tenths are singletons; the top ten hold around 6%. The receptor's source is a woman in her forties or fifties with COVID-19, enrolled during active disease. What was sequenced was peripheral blood.

The CDR3, as DNA: TGTGCCAGCAGTCCTTATACCGGGACAGGGCCCTACGAGCAGTACTTC. Translated, it gives CASSPYTGTGPYEQYF. V and J are TRBV27 and TRBJ2-7; 9 positions agree with TRBD1. The length of the CDR3 is 16 residues. Germline V gene sequence: CDR1 MNHEY, CDR2 SMNVEV (reference sequence). V gave up 5 bases and J gave up 2 bases; unmatched junction bases: 10.